This section outlines one TCR beta chain sequence together with its context. Antigen: not known. CDR1 is SGHTA, CDR2 FQGTGA, per germline. The junction had 2 bases not matched to a gene; V was cut back by 3 bases and J by 4 bases. This CDR3 comprises 14 residues. The data were taken from a study of shared clonotypes between healthy human individuals. The assay was immunoSEQ multiplex PCR, and TCRdb's table has in-frame clones only and misses some. The sample includes about 2.1 million clones, 90% to 95% of them seen just once. Naive CD8 cells lacked CD45RO and underwent positive selection for CCR7, leaving out terminally differentiated effector memory CD45RA+ cells. Whole-study results and caveats: Some naive CD4 clonotypes, roughly 4.7%, turned up in common across a handful of donors.

Material: naive CD8+ T cells from PBMCs. The receptor comes from a man between 18 and 29 years old in good health. Some clones in this sample may be carry-over from other donors' samples. The rearrangement links TRBV7-3 to TRBJ2-2, with TRBD2 matching 7 bases. DNA of the CDR3: TGTGCCAGCAGCTTTTGGGAGGGCACCGGGGAGCTGTTTTTT. Residues: CASSFWEGTGELFF.